This T cell receptor beta chain was captured in a study of OX40 agonist ivuxolimab in advanced cancers. This clone was counted a few times. Systemic immunosuppression or autoimmune disease history was grounds to exclude patients. The repertoire was sequenced with immunoSEQ multiplex PCR; TCRdb's copy has only in-frame clones and lacks some. The top ten clones hold roughly 0.32% of a sample with roughly 90,000 clones, around 90% of them seen once. The sample was CD4+ or CD8+ T cells sorted from blood, taken in a trial of the OX40 agonist ivuxolimab. This receptor was obtained from an adult with an advanced solid tumor such as melanoma, head and neck, liver or kidney cancer.

The CDR3 sequence is CASSDGQGTEAFF. The CDR3 region has the DNA TGTGCCAGCAGTGACGGACAGGGGACTGAAGCTTTCTTT. The chain has TRBV6-5 and TRBJ1-1; 9 bases fit TRBD1. CDR1 and CDR2 from the germline V gene are MNHEY and SVGAGI. The CDR3 length is 13 residues. V lost 5 bases to trimming and J lost 5 bases; unmatched junction nucleotides: 3.